In this sample, the clone carrying this T cell receptor (beta chain) turned up a few times. CDR1 is SGHDT and CDR2 is YYEEEE in the germline V gene. The CDR3 sequence is 16 residues long. The V gene end was trimmed by 4 bases and the J gene end by 7 bases; junction bases not matched to a gene: 14. Template switching added a universal primer site; cDNA carried unique molecular identifiers. TCRdb used MiXCR to reprocess the 5' RACE reads, holding one entry per CDR3 protein. This sample has roughly 720,000 distinct CDR3 sequences, with roughly 18% found just once. This sample is part of a study of identical twins. Separately, the same data were catalogued under a study of T cells expressing NK-cell markers. Per that study: In sorted CD3+CD56+NKG2C+, CD3+CD56+NKG2C- and CD3+CD56-NKG2C+ T cells, TCR beta repertoires were obtained. Among eight sequenced donors, seven carried HCMV seropositivity while one was seronegative.

The source of this sequence is a woman under 30 in good health. The chain joins TRBV5-6 to TRBJ2-1, with TRBD2 matching over 7 bases. Material: PBMCs. The DNA for the CDR3 is TGTGCCAGCAGCCCCCCCCGGCGGGAGATAAAGAATGAGCAGTTCTTC. Translation gives CASSPPRREIKNEQFF.